What follows describes a single T cell receptor (beta chain). Sequencing was performed with immunoSEQ multiplex PCR; in TCRdb, only in-frame clones are kept and a portion is missing. The sample has under 300,000 clones; more than 75% are singletons. The sample originates from a study of blood T cell repertoires in COVID-19. CDR1 and CDR2 from the germline V gene are SGHAT and FQNNGV. This CDR3 region has 16 residues. V shed 5 bases and J 4 bases; nucleotides not matched to a gene: 7. Everyone who took part was roughly 18 to 89 years old, and they came from about two dozen US areas. Grouping used clinical history reported by participants in a survey and questionnaire.

The V gene is TRBV11-2, the J gene TRBJ2-1; 11 nucleotides match TRBD2. Material for sequencing was PBMCs or T cells enriched from blood (not recorded which). This receptor was obtained from a woman in her forties with acute COVID-19. The CDR3, as DNA: TGTGCCAGCAGCATTCAACTAGCGGGGGCATACAATGAGCAGTTCTTC. Amino acid sequence: CASSIQLAGAYNEQFF. The whole variable domain, remainder taken from reference TRBV11-2 and TRBJ2-1, is EAGVAQSPRYKIIEKRQSVAFWCNPISGHATLYWYQQILGQGPKLLIQFQNNGVVDDSQLPKDRFSAERLKGVDSTLKIQPAKLEDSAVYLCASSIQLAGAYNEQFFGPGTRLTVL.